A single sample gave rise to the 16 T cell receptor beta chains below, sequenced in a study of CD8 T cells in ankylosing spondylitis. Study-wide points: In ankylosing spondylitis blood, a motif of roughly 8 highly homologous TCR beta variants appeared characteristic.

What these receptors recognize is not known. TCRdb itself ran the 5' RACE reads through MiXCR, one entry per CDR3 protein. The data contain more than 500,000 distinct CDR3 sequences, about 5% of them singletons. The sequencing input was blood, either unsorted or a sorted T cell fraction (not recorded which). The origin of the receptors is a male donor with ankylosing spondylitis.

The chain links TRBV19 to TRBJ2-3; 8 nucleotides agree with TRBD1. CDR3 length equals 15 residues. Germline-derived CDR1 and CDR2 are LNHDA and SQIVND (reference sequence). With V trimmed by 7 bases and J by 3 bases, 9 bases remained unmatched. The CDR3 reads CASKVQGVGTDTQYF. The CDR3 coding sequence is TGTGCCAGTAAGGTACAGGGGGTTGGAACAGATACGCAGTATTTT.

This clonotype was detected many times. This chain uses TRBV12-3 or TRBV12-4 with TRBJ1-1, with a tentative D call TRBD1 (6 bases). Trimming stripped 5 bases from V and 4 bases from J, with 14 bases between. The CDR3 loop spans 14 amino acids. The CDR3 region is CASSLGGSITEAFF. Written as DNA, the CDR3 is TGTGCCAGCAGTCTGGGGGGCAGTATCACTGAAGCTTTCTTT.

Many counts were recorded for this clonotype. The chain carries TRBV20-1 and TRBJ2-7, with D tentatively TRBD1 (6 bases). Trimming shortened V by 2 bases and J by 6 bases, and 17 bases separated the two germline ends. Per germline, CDR1 DFQATT and CDR2 SNEGSKA (reference sequence). The CDR3 length is 14 residues. The CDR3 DNA sequence: TGCAGTGCTAGAAAAGATTGGACAGCTCGCGAGCAGTACTTC. Protein product: CSARKDWTAREQYF.

This clonotype showed up many times. The chain recombines TRBV6-6 with TRBJ1-5; no reliable D call. In germline, CDR1 is MNHNY, CDR2 SVGAGI (reference sequence). The germline V and J ends were trimmed by 0 bases and 9 bases, with 9 bases remaining between them. CDR3 size: 13 residues. In DNA, the CDR3 is TGTGCCAGCAGTTACTCCAGCCCATCGCCCCAGCATTTT. Its protein product is CASSYSSPSPQHF.

This clonotype was recorded many times. The chain is built from TRBV20-1 and TRBJ2-1, with D possibly being TRBD1 or TRBD2 (5 bases each). Germline loops: CDR1 DFQATT, CDR2 SNEGSKA (reference sequence). There are 16 residues in the CDR3. V was shortened by 5 bases and J by 1 base, with 18 bases between the two germline ends. CDR3: CSAQERGRVSYNEQFF. In DNA form, the CDR3 reads TGCAGTGCTCAAGAGAGGGGCAGGGTTTCCTACAATGAGCAGTTCTTC.

This clonotype was detected ten times or more. The CDR3 reads CSAKQGPPADEQYF. The DNA for the CDR3 is TGCAGTGCGAAACAGGGACCGCCGGCCGACGAGCAGTACTTC. The chain links TRBV20-1 to TRBJ2-7, with D possibly matching TRBD1 (6 bases). The CDR3 has 14 residues. Germline V gives CDR1 DFQATT, CDR2 SNEGSKA (reference sequence). Trimming took off 6 bases at V and 5 bases at J, with 20 bases between the two ends.

This clonotype was detected ten times or more. CDR3 in amino acids: CASSPPGARKDEQYF. CDR3 in DNA: TGTGCCAGCTCACCCCCCGGGGCGCGAAAGGACGAGCAGTACTTC. This chain connects TRBV18 to TRBJ2-7; either TRBD1 or TRBD2 may fit D (5 bases each). The CDR3 has 15 amino acids. Trimming removed 3 bases from V and 5 bases from J, with 17 bases in between. Per the germline V gene, CDR1 is KGHSH and CDR2 is LQKENI.

In its sample, this clonotype was seen many times. This chain connects TRBV29-1 to TRBJ2-2; a possible D gene is TRBD2 (7 bases). The CDR3 length is 13 residues. V lost 4 bases and J 7 bases, leaving 13 bases between the germline ends. Germline V gene sequence: CDR1 SQVTM, CDR2 ANQGSEA. CDR3 loop: CSVVGGHDGELFF. In DNA form, the CDR3 reads TGCAGCGTTGTGGGGGGGCACGACGGGGAGCTGTTTTTT.

This clonotype was counted ten times or more. The chain couples TRBV7-9 to TRBJ1-2; D possibly corresponds to TRBD1 (5 bases). The CDR3 totals 17 residues. Germline lookup yields CDR1 SEHNR and CDR2 FQNEAQ (reference sequence). Trimming left V 5 bases short and J 2 bases short, with 21 bases between. The CDR3 DNA sequence: TGTGCCAGCAGCCCCACCCAACCGGACCGGGGGAACTATGGCTACACCTTC. It specifies CASSPTQPDRGNYGYTF.

This chain connects TRBV6-1 to TRBJ2-5; D possibly matches TRBD1 or TRBD2 (5 bases each). V gave up 4 bases and J gave up 1 base, with 13 bases separating them. The germline gives CDR1 MNHNS, CDR2 SASEGT. This CDR3 has 15 amino acids. This CDR3 reads CASSVPGRGQETQYF. CDR3 coding DNA: TGTGCCAGCAGTGTTCCGGGACGGGGCCAAGAGACCCAGTACTTC.

This clonotype was detected ten times or more. The gene calls are TRBV29-1 and TRBJ1-2; D ambiguous. The CDR3 is 13 amino acids. Germline CDR1 SQVTM, CDR2 ANQGSEA. V was pared by 5 bases and J by 4 bases, with 14 bases between. The CDR3 bases are TGCAGCGTTAAAAACATTTCTTCCTATGGCTACACCTTC. It yields the protein CSVKNISSYGYTF.

This clonotype has ten or more counts. The chain joins TRBV27 to TRBJ2-2; D perhaps matches TRBD1 (6 bases). V shed 7 bases and J shed 7 bases, with 22 bases lying between them. Germline V gene data show CDR1 as MNHEY and CDR2 as SMNVEV (reference sequence). The CDR3 loop spans 16 amino acids. CDR3 protein: CASNRYQGIFGGELFF. CDR3 nucleotide sequence: TGTGCCAGCAACCGGTACCAGGGGATCTTCGGCGGGGAGCTGTTTTTT.

This clonotype was seen many times. This sequence joins TRBV27 and TRBJ2-1, with 12 nucleotides matching TRBD2. Germline loops: CDR1 MNHEY, CDR2 SMNVEV (reference sequence). The CDR3 contains 17 residues. V trimming: 3 bases; J trimming: 4 bases; junction bases outside the gene matches: 7. The CDR3: CASSLPSGGAGYNEQFF. The CDR3 DNA follows: TGTGCCAGCAGTTTGCCTAGCGGGGGGGCCGGTTACAATGAGCAGTTCTTC.

This clonotype was seen ten or more times. V gene TRBV5-8 combines with J gene TRBJ2-3; D gene ambiguous. Germline assignment: CDR1 SGHTS and CDR2 YDEGEE. The V gene lost 0 bases and the J gene lost 2 bases, with 7 bases spanning the gap. The CDR3 consists of 14 residues. CDR3 sequence reads: CASSLGVLTDTQYF. In nucleotides, the CDR3 is TGTGCCAGCAGCTTGGGAGTACTCACAGATACGCAGTATTTT.

The V gene is TRBV18, the J gene TRBJ1-3; D gene uncertain. The CDR3 is 14 amino acids. The V end lost 1 base, the J end lost 1 base, and 5 bases lay between the germline ends. Germline lookup yields CDR1 KGHSH and CDR2 LQKENI. In DNA, the CDR3 is TGTGCCAGCTCACCACAGAGTTCTGGAAACACCATATATTTT. It codes for CASSPQSSGNTIYF.

This clonotype was picked up a small number of times. This sequence joins TRBV9 and TRBJ2-7; D remains ambiguous. This CDR3 has 15 amino acids. Between the trimmed V and J ends, which lost 0 bases and 2 bases, there was a span of 12 bases. Germline V CDR1 and CDR2: SGDLS, YYNGEE. The DNA of the CDR3 is TGTGCCAGCAGCGTAGCAGCACACACTACCTACGAGCAGTACTTC. Translation: CASSVAAHTTYEQYF.